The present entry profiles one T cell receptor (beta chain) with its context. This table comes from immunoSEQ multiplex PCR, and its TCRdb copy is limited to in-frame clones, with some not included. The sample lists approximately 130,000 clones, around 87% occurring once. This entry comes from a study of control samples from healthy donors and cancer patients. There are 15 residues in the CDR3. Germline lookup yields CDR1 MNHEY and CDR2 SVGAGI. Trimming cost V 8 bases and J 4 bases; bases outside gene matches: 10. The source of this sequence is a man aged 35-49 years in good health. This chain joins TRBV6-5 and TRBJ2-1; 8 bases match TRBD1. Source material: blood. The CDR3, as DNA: TGTGCCAGCCGTAGTACCGGGACAGGTTACAATGAGCAGTTCTTC. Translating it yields CASRSTGTGYNEQFF.